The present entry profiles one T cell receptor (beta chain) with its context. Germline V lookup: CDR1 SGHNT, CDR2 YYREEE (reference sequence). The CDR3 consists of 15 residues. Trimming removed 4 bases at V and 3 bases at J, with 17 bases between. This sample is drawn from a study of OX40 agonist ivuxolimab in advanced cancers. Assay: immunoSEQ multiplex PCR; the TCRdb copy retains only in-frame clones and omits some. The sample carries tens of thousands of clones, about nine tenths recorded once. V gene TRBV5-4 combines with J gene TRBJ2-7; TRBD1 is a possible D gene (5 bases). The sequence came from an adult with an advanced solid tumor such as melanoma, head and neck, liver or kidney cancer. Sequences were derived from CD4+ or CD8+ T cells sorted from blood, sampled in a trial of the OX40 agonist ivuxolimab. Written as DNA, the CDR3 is TGTGCCAGCAGCCCCAGGGCCCCGGGTGGCTACGAGCAGTACTTC. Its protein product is CASSPRAPGGYEQYF. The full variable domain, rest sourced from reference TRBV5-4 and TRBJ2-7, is ETGVTQSPTHLIKTRGQQVTLRCSSQSGHNTVSWYQQALGQGPQFIFQYYREEENGRGNFPPRFSGLQFPNYSSELNVNALELDDSALYLCASSPRAPGGYEQYFGPGTRLTVT.